The rows below give T cell receptor beta chains drawn from one sample of a study of control samples from healthy donors and cancer patients. Here immunoSEQ multiplex PCR was the method, and the copy in TCRdb shows in-frame clones only, minus some. The table shows about 100,000 clones, with around 90% occurring only once. Sequenced input: blood. Receptors originate from a man younger than 45 in good health. The CDR3 runs from the conserved cysteine through the conserved F or W. The D gene is left open where the match is weak. Clone size is stated in some rows and not others, as once, few, many or a class when expanded.

>TRBD1|TRBJ1-4|TRBV11-2|-
CASSSPTGGNEKLFF
TGTGCCAGCAGCTCGCCGACAGGGGGAAATGAAAAACTGTTTTTT
>-|TRBJ1-1|TRBV30|once
CAWSRTNTEAFF
TGTGCCTGGAGTAGAACGAACACTGAAGCTTTCTTT
>-|TRBJ2-1|TRBV9|once
CASSAQQGYNEQFF
TGTGCCAGCAGCGCTCAACAGGGATACAATGAGCAGTTCTTC
>-|TRBJ2-7|TRBV5-4|-
CASSLSGSGYEQYF
TGTGCCAGCAGCCTTAGCGGTTCCGGCTACGAGCAGTACTTC
>-|TRBJ1-4|TRBV6-5|-
CASRLQGQDEKLFF
TGTGCCAGCAGATTACAGGGTCAGGATGAAAAACTGTTTTTT
>-|TRBJ2-3|TRBV6-4|few
CASSVVSTDTQYF
TGTGCCAGCAGTGTAGTAAGCACAGATACGCAGTATTTT
>-|TRBJ2-7|TRBV5-1|-
CASSLGPMSSYEQYF
TGCGCCAGCAGCTTGGGGCCTATGAGCTCCTACGAGCAGTACTTC
>-|TRBJ2-1|TRBV7-9|-
CASSLARYNEQFF
TGTGCCAGCAGCCTGGCCCGGTACAATGAGCAGTTCTTC
>-|TRBJ1-4|TRBV27|-
CASSFKLRGEKLFF
TGTGCCAGCAGTTTTAAATTGCGGGGCGAAAAACTGTTTTTT
>-|TRBJ2-7|TRBV6-5|-
CASTNWGNTYEQYF
TGTGCCAGCACCAACTGGGGGAACACCTACGAGCAGTACTTC
>TRBD1|TRBJ2-7|TRBV18|-
CASSSGTGVFYEQYF
TGTGCCAGCTCATCGGGGACAGGGGTTTTCTACGAGCAGTACTTC
>TRBD2|TRBJ2-7|TRBV6-6|-
CASSYAGTSGSDEQYF
TGTGCCAGCAGTTACGCCGGGACTAGCGGGAGCGACGAGCAGTACTTC
>TRBD1|TRBJ2-2|TRBV11-3|-
CASSLMTGRGTGELFF
TGTGCCAGCAGCTTAATGACAGGGCGAGGCACCGGGGAGCTGTTTTTT
>TRBD1|TRBJ1-1|TRBV7-8|few
CASSLRQGAPNTEAFF
TGTGCCAGCAGCTTAAGACAGGGGGCCCCGAACACTGAAGCTTTCTTT
>-|TRBJ1-4|TRBV11-2|-
CASSSTATNEKLFF
TGTGCCAGCAGCTCGACAGCAACTAATGAAAAACTGTTTTTT
>-|TRBJ1-1|TRBV27|-
CASSFGYNTEAFF
TGTGCCAGCAGTTTCGGATACAACACTGAAGCTTTCTTT
>-|TRBJ2-2|TRBV7-3|-
CASSLMSTGELFF
TGTGCCAGCAGCTTAATGTCCACCGGGGAGCTGTTTTTT
>TRBD1|TRBJ2-1|TRBV2|-
CASSGDRGYNEQFF
TGTGCCAGCAGTGGGGACAGGGGCTACAATGAGCAGTTCTTC
>-|TRBJ2-5|TRBV5-1|-
CASSSLQGWWETQYF
TGCGCCAGCAGCTCCCTACAGGGTTGGTGGGAGACCCAGTACTTC
>-|TRBJ2-6|TRBV20-1|-
CSARGANVLTF
TGCAGTGCTAGGGGGGCCAACGTCCTGACTTTC
>TRBD2|TRBJ2-7|TRBV4-2|-
CASSQGLTSGPRREQYF
TGTGCCAGCAGCCAAGGTCTAACTAGCGGGCCGAGGAGAGAGCAGTACTTC
>-|TRBJ2-2|TRBV6-6|-
CASSLDTGELFF
TGTGCCAGCAGCCTAGACACCGGGGAGCTGTTTTTT
>-|TRBJ2-1|TRBV10-3|-
CAISGGGGAYNEQFF
TGTGCCATCAGTGGTGGGGGGGGCGCCTACAATGAGCAGTTCTTC
>-|TRBJ2-5|TRBV29-1|medium-sized
CSVYGDEETQYF
TGCAGCGTGTACGGGGATGAAGAGACCCAGTACTTC
>-|TRBJ2-7|TRBV28|few
CASSLGGIRVLYEQYF
TGTGCCAGCAGTTTAGGCGGGATCCGCGTTTTGTACGAGCAGTACTTC
>-|TRBJ2-2|TRBV4-1|-
CASSQERKAGELFF
TGCGCCAGCAGCCAAGAAAGGAAGGCCGGGGAGCTGTTTTTT
>-|TRBJ1-2|TRBV7-2|-
CASSLFEGRGYTF
TGTGCCAGCAGCTTATTTGAGGGTCGTGGCTACACCTTC
>-|TRBJ2-1|TRBV25-1|-
CASSDYHHTGGVDEQFF
TGTGCCAGCAGTGATTATCACCACACCGGCGGTGTCGATGAGCAGTTCTTC
>-|TRBJ1-1|TRBV6-5|-
CAAQGPRTEAFF
TGTGCCGCACAGGGACCTAGGACTGAAGCTTTCTTT
>TRBD2|TRBJ2-5|TRBV9|-
CASSADLAGVQETQYF
TGTGCCAGCAGTGCGGATCTAGCGGGAGTTCAAGAGACCCAGTACTTC
>-|TRBJ1-4|TRBV13|-
CASSLGPGTGLNEKLFF
TGTGCCAGCAGCTTGGGTCCCGGCACAGGGCTCAATGAAAAACTGTTTTTT
>-|TRBJ1-6|TRBV27|-
CASRTLQEYNSPLHF
TGTGCCAGCCGAACCCTCCAGGAATACAATTCACCCCTCCACTTT
>TRBD1|TRBJ2-1|TRBV5-1|-
CASSYNRDRQSNEQFF
TGCGCCAGCAGCTACAACCGGGACAGACAATCCAATGAGCAGTTCTTC
>-|TRBJ2-5|TRBV19|-
CASSIKFETQYF
TGTGCCAGTAGTATAAAGTTTGAGACCCAGTACTTC
>TRBD2|TRBJ2-7|TRBV6-2/TRBV6-3|-
CASSHGLAGVPHEQYF
TGTGCCAGCAGCCACGGACTAGCGGGAGTACCCCACGAGCAGTACTTC
>TRBD2|TRBJ2-5|TRBV11-3|-
CASSSSGRAEETQYF
TGTGCCAGCAGCTCCAGCGGGAGGGCCGAAGAGACCCAGTACTTC
>-|TRBJ2-3|TRBV21-1|-
CASRGGLAGATDTQYF
TGTGCCAGCCGAGGAGGACTAGCGGGCGCTACAGATACGCAGTATTTT
>TRBD2|TRBJ2-7|TRBV11-3|-
CASSLGRERYEQYF
TGTGCCAGCAGCTTAGGGCGGGAGCGGTACGAGCAGTACTTC
>-|TRBJ2-6|TRBV10-2|-
CASSEGATGANVLTF
TGCGCCAGCAGTGAGGGCGCAACTGGGGCCAACGTCCTGACTTTC
>-|TRBJ2-1|TRBV5-1|-
CASSPVGSYNEQFF
TGCGCCAGCAGCCCCGTCGGATCCTACAATGAGCAGTTCTTC
>-|TRBJ1-1|TRBV28|-
CASTSNWIAEAFF
TGTGCCAGCACCTCGAACTGGATCGCTGAAGCTTTCTTT
>TRBD2|TRBJ2-1|TRBV11-3|-
CASSLGTSGRVPFF
TGTGCCAGCAGCCTTGGGACTAGCGGGAGGGTTCCGTTCTTC
>-|TRBJ2-7|TRBV30|-
CAWSLGDLQTYEQYF
TGTGCCTGGAGTCTCGGGGATCTACAGACCTACGAGCAGTACTTC
>TRBD1|TRBJ1-1|TRBV12-3/TRBV12-4|-
CASSPTGQLAFF
TGTGCCAGCAGTCCGACAGGGCAGCTGGCTTTCTTT
>-|TRBJ2-7|TRBV9|-
CASSPGVNTYEQYF
TGTGCCAGCAGCCCCGGGGTTAATACCTACGAGCAGTACTTC
>-|TRBJ2-1|TRBV5-6|-
CASSLTNEQFF
TGTGCCAGCAGCTTAACGAATGAGCAGTTCTTC
>TRBD2|TRBJ2-3|TRBV5-1|-
CASSSLAGGRGITDTQYF
TGCGCCAGCAGCTCACTAGCGGGAGGACGAGGAATCACAGATACGCAGTATTTT
>-|TRBJ1-2|TRBV6-1|-
CASSEDLRGGVGGYTF
TGTGCCAGCAGTGAAGACTTGCGGGGCGGCGTCGGGGGCTACACCTTC